This passage covers 27 T cell receptor beta chains from one sample sequenced in a study of T cells in Graves' hyperthyroidism and ophthalmopathy. The CDR3 regions of TCR beta were amplified from RNA transcripts. TCR CDR3 regions were first amplified by RT-PCR with HTBI primers. TCRdb reprocessed the multiplex PCR reads via MiXCR and lists one record per CDR3 protein. The sample yields about 180,000 distinct CDR3 sequences, about 18% seen once. Specimen: blood. The receptors shown here come from a woman aged 50 to 65 with Graves' hyperthyroidism.

Many counts were recorded for this clonotype. This chain connects TRBV28 to TRBJ1-1; unclear D gene. The CDR3 covers 12 residues. Trimming took 7 bases from V and 2 from J, leaving 8 bases between them. Germline V gene data show CDR1 as MDHEN and CDR2 as SYDVKM. The CDR3 loop is CASTRANTEAFF. DNA of the CDR3: TGTGCCAGCACAAGGGCTAACACTGAAGCTTTCTTT.

The table lists this clonotype with many counts. The chain joins TRBV29-1 to TRBJ1-1; 7 nucleotides line up with TRBD1. The V segment lost 5 bases and the J segment 4 bases; nucleotides outside the gene matches: 4. The CDR3 has 12 residues. The V gene's germline CDR1 is SQVTM and CDR2 ANQGSEA. This chain's CDR3 is CSVLTGLTEAFF. CDR3 sequence (DNA): TGCAGCGTTTTGACAGGGCTCACTGAAGCTTTCTTT.

Concerning this clonotype: This may be a read error, as it is one base from a much larger clone. This rearrangement joins TRBV7-9 to TRBJ1-2, with a weak D call TRBD1 (5 bases). V was trimmed by 5 bases and J by 10 bases, leaving 20 bases between them. The length of the CDR3 is 14 residues. Germline CDR1 SEHNR, CDR2 FQNEAQ (reference sequence). The CDR3 loop reads CASSNSGTAKDYTF. CDR3 DNA: TGTGCCAGCAGCAATAGCGGGACTGCGAAAGACTACACCTTC.

The sample holds many counts of this clonotype. The rearrangement uses TRBV28 and TRBJ2-3; 9 bases agree with TRBD2. After removal of 5 bases from V and 3 bases from J, the junction contained 9 bases not matched to a gene. The CDR3 is 16 amino acids. CDR1 and CDR2 from the germline V gene are MDHEN and SYDVKM. The DNA of the CDR3 is TGTGCCAGCAGTCCCACCGAGGGACTAGCTACAGATACGCAGTATTTT. Its protein product is CASSPTEGLATDTQYF. The full variable domain, completed using reference TRBV28 and TRBJ2-3, is DVKVTQSSRYLVKRTGEKVFLECVQDMDHENMFWYRQDPGLGLRLIYFSYDVKMKEKGDIPEGYSVSREKKERFSLILESASTNQTSMYLCASSPTEGLATDTQYFGPGTRLTVL.

This clonotype appeared many times. V usage is TRBV11-2 and J usage is TRBJ1-2; tentative D call: TRBD1 (6 bases). The CDR3 has 20 residues. Per the germline V gene, CDR1 is SGHAT and CDR2 is FQNNGV. Trimming stripped 2 bases from V and 5 bases from J, with 30 bases between. CDR3 bases: TGTGCCAGCAGCTTACTAGACAGGTTTCCAGGCCGTGGGGTTCTATATGGCTACACCTTC. It codes for CASSLLDRFPGRGVLYGYTF.

This clonotype was observed many times. The chain employs TRBV7-3 and TRBJ2-3, with 9 bases aligning to TRBD1. From germline, CDR1 is SGHTA and CDR2 FQGTGA. The V segment lost 5 bases and the J segment 3 bases; nucleotides outside the gene matches: 3. The CDR3 is 14 amino acids. The CDR3 region is CASSPTGGTDTQYF. CDR3 nucleotides: TGTGCCAGCAGCCCGACAGGGGGTACAGATACGCAGTATTTT.

There are many counts of this clonotype. V gene TRBV7-2 combines with J gene TRBJ1-5; D remains unclear. Trimming removed 3 bases at V and 3 bases at J, with 12 bases between. CDR1 and CDR2 from the germline V gene are SGHTA and FQGNSA. The CDR3 covers 15 residues. DNA for the CDR3: TGTGCCAGCAGCTTGTCCGGGCCCCTCAATCAGCCCCAGCATTTT. Amino acid sequence: CASSLSGPLNQPQHF.

This clonotype was seen a few times. Given a much more abundant clone one base away, this may be a read error. V usage is TRBV19 and J usage is TRBJ2-1; 14 nucleotides line up with TRBD2. The germline V gene has CDR1 LNHDA and CDR2 SQIVND (reference sequence). CDR3 length equals 17 residues. The V gene end was trimmed by 5 bases and the J gene end by 8 bases; junction bases not matched to a gene: 11. In DNA form, the CDR3 reads TGTGCCAGTAGTGCCGGACTAGCGGGGGGAAGTCGGCATGAGCAGTTCTTC. It yields the protein CASSAGLAGGSRHEQFF. The full variable domain, in which reference TRBV19 and TRBJ2-1 provide the parts outside the CDR3, is DGGITQSPKYLFRKEGQNVTLSCEQNLNHDAMYWYRQDPGQGLRLIYYSQIVNDFQKGDIAEGYSVSREKKESFPLTVTSAQKNPTAFYLCASSAGLAGGSRHEQFFGPGTRLTVL.

Many counts were recorded for this clonotype. The V and J genes are TRBV3-1 and TRBJ2-7; unclear D gene. V was trimmed by 0 bases and J by 5 bases, leaving 8 bases between them. There are 13 residues in the CDR3. Germline-derived CDR1 and CDR2 are LGHDT and YNNKEL (reference sequence). CDR3 bases: TGTGCCAGCAGCCAAGATCTCTGGGACGAGCAGTACTTC. Protein sequence: CASSQDLWDEQYF.

This chain's CDR3 is CASSLEDYEQYF. Written as DNA, the CDR3 is TGTGCCAGCAGCTTAGAGGATTACGAGCAGTACTTC. The chain carries TRBV7-2 and TRBJ2-7, with D uncertain. V dropped 1 base and J dropped 4 bases, with 5 bases sitting between them. The CDR3 has 12 amino acids. Germline V lookup: CDR1 SGHTA, CDR2 FQGNSA.

This clonotype occurred many times. The CDR3 sequence is CASSYGRSSSYNEQFF. The CDR3 DNA sequence: TGTGCCAGCAGTTACGGCCGATCGAGCTCCTACAATGAGCAGTTCTTC. The chain uses TRBV6-5 and TRBJ2-1, with D unresolved. Germline-derived CDR1 and CDR2 are MNHEY and SVGAGI. The V and J ends lost 2 bases and 0 bases respectively, with 11 bases between them. The CDR3 is made up of 16 amino acids.

This clonotype has at least ten counts. J is TRBJ2-5 and V is TRBV20-1; no clear D. Trimming left V 4 bases short and J 1 base short, with 7 bases between. This CDR3 contains 12 residues. Germline CDR1 is DFQATT and CDR2 is SNEGSKA (reference sequence). CDR3 bases: TGCAGTGCTACGGTCATCCAAGAGACCCAGTACTTC. Its protein product is CSATVIQETQYF.

This clonotype was counted between two and nine times. This chain connects TRBV5-1 to TRBJ1-1; 9 bases line up with TRBD1. This CDR3 has 18 amino acids. J gave up 0 bases and V 4 bases, and 13 bases lay outside the gene matches. The V gene's germline CDR1 is SGHRS and CDR2 YFSETQ. CDR3 nucleotide sequence: TGCGCCAGCAGCAAGGGGGGACAGGGATGGGAGGTGAACACTGAAGCTTTCTTT. Encoded protein: CASSKGGQGWEVNTEAFF.

This clonotype was detected ten times or more. The CDR3 nucleotides read TGTGCCAGCAGTCGAGGGGGGGCGCGAACTGAAGCTTTCTTT. It is translated as CASSRGGARTEAFF. This rearrangement joins TRBV12-3 or TRBV12-4 to TRBJ1-1; tentatively, D is TRBD1 (6 bases). With 5 bases removed from V and 5 bases from J, the gap between germline ends came to 15 bases. This CDR3 is 14 amino acids long.

This clonotype was picked up many times. The chain is built from TRBV18 and TRBJ1-5; D is unclear. CDR3 length equals 16 residues. The germline CDR1 and CDR2 sequences are KGHSH and LQKENI. Trimming left V 0 bases short and J 5 bases short, with 14 bases between. The CDR3 is CASSPPPQAGDQPQHF. DNA for the CDR3: TGTGCCAGCTCACCACCACCCCAGGCGGGCGATCAGCCCCAGCATTTT. Together with reference TRBV18 and TRBJ1-5, the CDR3 gives the full variable domain: NAGVMQNPRHLVRRRGQEARLRCSPMKGHSHVYWYRQLPEEGLKFMVYLQKENIIDESGMPKERFSAEFPKEGPSILRIQQVVRGDSAAYFCASSPPPQAGDQPQHFGDGTRLSIL.

This clonotype was counted many times. The chain has TRBV20-1 and TRBJ1-2; a weak D match, TRBD1 (5 bases). V dropped 4 bases and J dropped 8 bases, with 17 bases sitting between them. Per germline, CDR1 DFQATT and CDR2 SNEGSKA (reference sequence). The CDR3 totals 13 residues. CDR3 in amino acids: CSATMSREAGYTF. The CDR3 region has the DNA TGCAGTGCTACAATGAGCAGGGAAGCGGGCTACACCTTC.

This clonotype was seen at least ten times. V and J are TRBV7-9 and TRBJ1-5; 8 bases fit TRBD1. Germline V CDR1 and CDR2: SEHNR, FQNEAQ (reference sequence). There are 14 residues in the CDR3. V lost 5 bases and J lost 5; bases outside the gene matches: 5. The CDR3 DNA is TGTGCCAGCAGCGCTGACAGGGGCGATCAGCCCCAGCATTTT. This codes for CASSADRGDQPQHF.

This clonotype was found many times. The chain combines TRBV2 with TRBJ1-2; tentative D call: TRBD1 (6 bases). Germline CDR1 reads SNHLY; CDR2 reads FYNNEI. This CDR3 spans 14 amino acids. The ends were cut back, 6 bases at V and 3 bases at J, with 14 bases in the middle. The chain's CDR3 is CASRRAGDDYGYTF. The CDR3 DNA sequence: TGTGCCAGCAGGCGGGCAGGGGATGACTATGGCTACACCTTC.

In this sample, this clonotype turned up many times. V gene TRBV28 combines with J gene TRBJ1-2, with a tentative D call TRBD1 (6 bases). The CDR3 loop spans 14 amino acids. The germline CDR1 and CDR2 sequences are MDHEN and SYDVKM. V lost 3 bases to trimming and J lost 7 bases, with 15 bases between them. The CDR3 bases are TGTGCCAGCAGTTTCGTCGCAGGGGCGGTTGGCTACACCTTC. It translates to CASSFVAGAVGYTF.

This clonotype was detected ten times or more. The CDR3 region is CASDDRGTEAFF. The CDR3, as DNA: TGTGCCAGTGATGACAGGGGCACTGAAGCTTTCTTT. The chain links TRBV19 to TRBJ1-1, with 8 positions matching TRBD1. The trim removed 8 bases at V and 4 bases at J, leaving 3 bases unmatched. The germline V gene has CDR1 LNHDA and CDR2 SQIVND (reference sequence). The CDR3 runs 12 residues. The full variable domain, with the rest looked up from reference TRBV19 and TRBJ1-1, is DGGITQSPKYLFRKEGQNVTLSCEQNLNHDAMYWYRQDPGQGLRLIYYSQIVNDFQKGDIAEGYSVSREKKESFPLTVTSAQKNPTAFYLCASDDRGTEAFFGQGTRLTVV.

In its sample, this clonotype was seen a few times. V and J are TRBV7-3 and TRBJ2-1; 7 nucleotides align to TRBD1. Germline assignment: CDR1 SGHTA and CDR2 FQGTGA. V dropped 5 bases and J dropped 4; count of bases not matched to a gene: 8. The CDR3 totals 15 residues. The CDR3 sequence: CASSRGSGGYNEQFF. CDR3 nucleotide sequence: TGTGCCAGCAGCCGTGGGTCAGGGGGTTACAATGAGCAGTTCTTC.

This clonotype was observed at least ten times. The CDR3 region has the DNA TGTGCCAGCAACTCGGGACAAACGAACACTGAAGCTTTCTTT. Protein product: CASNSGQTNTEAFF. The rearrangement joins TRBV5-6 to TRBJ1-1; a weak D match, TRBD1 (6 bases). CDR3 length: 14 amino acids. The germline V gene encodes CDR1 SGHDT and CDR2 YYEEEE. V was shortened by 6 bases and J by 1 base, with 13 bases between the two germline ends. Full variable domain (rest looked up from reference TRBV5-6 and TRBJ1-1): DAGVTQSPTHLIKTRGQQVTLRCSPKSGHDTVSWYQQALGQGPQFIFQYYEEEERQRGNFPDRFSGHQFPNYSSELNVNALLLGDSALYLCASNSGQTNTEAFFGQGTRLTVV.

This clonotype was counted many times. The chain carries TRBV6-1 and TRBJ2-7; D perhaps matches TRBD2 (5 bases). V lost 3 bases and J lost 1, with 7 bases in between. CDR1 is MNHNS and CDR2 is SASEGT in the germline V gene. The CDR3 contains 13 residues. For the CDR3, the DNA is TGTGCCAGCAGTGACGGCGGGTCCTACGAGCAGTACTTC. Translating it yields CASSDGGSYEQYF.

Ten or more counts support this clonotype. The chain carries TRBV7-6 and TRBJ1-1; D gene unclear. There are 14 residues in the CDR3. V shed 1 base and J shed 2 bases, with 8 bases lying between them. Germline CDR1 SGHVS, CDR2 FNYEAQ. CDR3 amino acids: CASSLVFGNTEAFF. As DNA, the CDR3 is TGTGCCAGCAGCTTAGTCTTCGGAAACACTGAAGCTTTCTTT. The variable domain in full, with the rest retrieved from reference TRBV7-6 and TRBJ1-1, is GAGVSQSPRYKVTKRGQDVALRCDPISGHVSLYWYRQALGQGPEFLTYFNYEAQQDKSGLPNDRFSAERPEGSISTLTIQRTEQRDSAMYRCASSLVFGNTEAFFGQGTRLTVV.

This clonotype was recorded many times. The chain combines TRBV6-1 with TRBJ1-3; 7 positions agree with TRBD1. Unmatched junction bases numbered 9, after V lost 10 bases and J lost 0 bases. The CDR3 sequence is 15 residues long. From germline, CDR1 is MNHNS and CDR2 SASEGT. CDR3 sequence reads: CATRPTGVSGNTIYF. CDR3 sequence (DNA): TGTGCCACCAGGCCAACAGGGGTCTCTGGAAACACCATATATTTT.

This chain joins TRBV9 and TRBJ1-2, with D tentatively TRBD1 (6 bases). The CDR3 is made up of 12 amino acids. Germline V gene lookup returns CDR1 SGDLS and CDR2 YYNGEE. Trimming removed 0 bases at V and 8 bases at J, with 8 bases between. The CDR3 is CASSVGTVGYTF. As DNA, the CDR3 is TGTGCCAGCAGCGTAGGGACAGTCGGCTACACCTTC.

V usage is TRBV4-3 and J usage is TRBJ2-7, with 12 bases identical to TRBD2. The CDR3 has 16 residues. The V gene end was trimmed by 6 bases and the J gene end by 2 bases; junction bases not matched to a gene: 8. The germline V gene encodes CDR1 LGHNA and CDR2 YSLEER. The CDR3 coding sequence is TGCGCCAGCAGACCCGCTAGCGGGGGGGGCCCCTACGAGCAGTACTTC. This gives the protein CASRPASGGGPYEQYF.